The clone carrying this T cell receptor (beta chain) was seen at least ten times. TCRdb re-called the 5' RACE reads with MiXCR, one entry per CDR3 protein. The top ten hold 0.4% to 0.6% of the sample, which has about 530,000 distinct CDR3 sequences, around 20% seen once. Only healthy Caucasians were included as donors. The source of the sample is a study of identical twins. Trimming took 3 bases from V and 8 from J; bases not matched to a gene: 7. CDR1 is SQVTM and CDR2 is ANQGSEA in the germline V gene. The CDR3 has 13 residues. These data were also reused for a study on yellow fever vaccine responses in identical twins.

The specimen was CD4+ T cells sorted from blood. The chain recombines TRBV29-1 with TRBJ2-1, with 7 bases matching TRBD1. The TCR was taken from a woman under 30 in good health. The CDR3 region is CSVDPHRGDEQFF. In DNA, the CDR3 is TGCAGCGTTGATCCCCACAGGGGCGATGAGCAGTTCTTC.